This TCR beta chain was sequenced in a study of shared clonotypes between healthy human individuals. As for the study in general: The plates for each donor numbered three CD4 naive, three CD4 memory, two CD8 naive and one CD8 memory.

Caucasian adults living in Nashville, Tennessee, provided all samples. Using immunoSEQ multiplex PCR, the repertoire was profiled, and TCRdb retains in-frame clones only, with some absent. The sample has about 1.5 million clones, 95% to 99% seen once. The length of the CDR3 is 15 residues. J was trimmed by 4 bases and V by 4 bases; bases with no gene match: 8. CDR1 is SGDLS and CDR2 is YYNGEE in the germline V gene. The clonotype was recovered from a man in his thirties or forties in good health. The chain couples TRBV9 to TRBJ2-3, with 8 bases lining up with TRBD1. The sequenced sample was naive CD4+ T cells sorted from blood. As to subset: CD45RA+ positively selected. CDR3 nucleotides: TGTGCCAGCAGCCCCCGGACAGGGACGGCAGATACGCAGTATTTT. The encoded protein is CASSPRTGTADTQYF.